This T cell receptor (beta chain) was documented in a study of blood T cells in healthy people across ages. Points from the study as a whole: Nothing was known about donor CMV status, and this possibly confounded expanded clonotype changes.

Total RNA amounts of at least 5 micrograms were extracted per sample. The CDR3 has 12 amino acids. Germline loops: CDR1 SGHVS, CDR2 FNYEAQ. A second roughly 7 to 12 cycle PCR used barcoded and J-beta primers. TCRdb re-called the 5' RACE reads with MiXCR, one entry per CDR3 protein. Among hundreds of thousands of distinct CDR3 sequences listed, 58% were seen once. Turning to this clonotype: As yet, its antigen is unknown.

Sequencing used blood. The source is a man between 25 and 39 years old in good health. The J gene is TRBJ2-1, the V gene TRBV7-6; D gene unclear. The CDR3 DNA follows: TGTATTAGAAATAGAACCTACAATGAGCAGTTCTTC. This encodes CIRNRTYNEQFF.